This is a list of T cell receptor beta chains from one sample in a study of OX40 agonist ivuxolimab in advanced cancers. Clones were read by immunoSEQ multiplex PCR, and TCRdb kept only the in-frame ones, dropping some. The data show approximately 10,000 clones, about 89% seen once. This material consisted of CD4+ or CD8+ T cells sorted from blood, taken in a trial of the OX40 agonist ivuxolimab. These receptors were obtained from an adult with an advanced solid tumor such as melanoma, head and neck, liver or kidney cancer. The CDR3 runs from the conserved cysteine through the conserved F or W. The order of the fields is CDR3 protein, CDR3 DNA, clone size, D gene, V gene, J gene. A D gene is named only where the DNA matches it firmly. Clone size, where shown, is once, few, many, or a class for clones that have expanded.

CDR3 protein: CASSLVEGPQETQYF
CDR3 DNA: TGTGCCAGCAGCTTAGTGGAGGGCCCTCAAGAGACCCAGTACTTC
clone size: -
D gene: -
V gene: TRBV7-6
J gene: TRBJ2-5

CDR3 protein: CATSALGSSSYNEQFF
CDR3 DNA: TGTGCCACCAGCGCTCTGGGCTCGAGCTCCTACAATGAGCAGTTCTTC
clone size: -
D gene: -
V gene: TRBV15
J gene: TRBJ2-1

CDR3 protein: CASSHRTSGTGELFF
CDR3 DNA: TGTGCCAGCAGCCACCGGACTAGCGGCACCGGGGAGCTGTTTTTT
clone size: -
D gene: TRBD2
V gene: TRBV7-9
J gene: TRBJ2-2

CDR3 protein: CASSLYGPPYNEQFF
CDR3 DNA: TGTGCCAGCAGCTTATATGGGCCCCCCTACAATGAGCAGTTCTTC
clone size: few
D gene: -
V gene: TRBV7-2
J gene: TRBJ2-1

CDR3 protein: CASSISGLYGANVLTF
CDR3 DNA: TGTGCCAGTAGTATAAGCGGATTATATGGGGCCAACGTCCTGACTTTC
clone size: -
D gene: -
V gene: TRBV19
J gene: TRBJ2-6

CDR3 protein: CASSLTGGSIGEQYF
CDR3 DNA: TGTGCCAGCAGCTTAACGGGCGGCTCCATTGGAGAGCAGTACTTC
clone size: few
D gene: -
V gene: TRBV7-3
J gene: TRBJ2-7

CDR3 protein: CASSLPHYEQYF
CDR3 DNA: TGTGCCAGCAGTTTACCCCACTACGAGCAGTACTTC
clone size: -
D gene: -
V gene: TRBV28
J gene: TRBJ2-7

CDR3 protein: CASSLALGTSRYEQYF
CDR3 DNA: TGTGCCAGCAGCTTAGCTCTGGGGACTAGTAGGTACGAGCAGTACTTC
clone size: -
D gene: TRBD2
V gene: TRBV7-9
J gene: TRBJ2-7

CDR3 protein: CASSLRQGAYEQYF
CDR3 DNA: TGTGCCAGCAGTTTGAGACAGGGGGCCTACGAGCAGTACTTC
clone size: -
D gene: TRBD1
V gene: TRBV28
J gene: TRBJ2-7

CDR3 protein: CASSPNPQGLAEAFF
CDR3 DNA: TGTGCCAGCAGTCCCAACCCACAGGGATTAGCTGAAGCTTTCTTT
clone size: -
D gene: -
V gene: TRBV27
J gene: TRBJ1-1

CDR3 protein: CASSVSAGADNEQFF
CDR3 DNA: TGTGCCAGCAGTGTCTCAGCGGGAGCTGACAATGAGCAGTTCTTC
clone size: -
D gene: TRBD2
V gene: TRBV6-4
J gene: TRBJ2-1

CDR3 protein: CASSGDSSNYGYTF
CDR3 DNA: TGTGCCAGCAGCGGGGACAGCTCTAACTATGGCTACACCTTC
clone size: few
D gene: TRBD1
V gene: TRBV9
J gene: TRBJ1-2

CDR3 protein: CASSDLGEAPLSEQYF
CDR3 DNA: TGTGCCAGCAGTGACCTGGGTGAGGCCCCCCTTTCCGAGCAGTACTTC
clone size: -
D gene: -
V gene: TRBV6-1
J gene: TRBJ2-7

CDR3 protein: CASSIAGATYEQYF
CDR3 DNA: TGTGCCAGTAGTATAGCCGGGGCCACCTACGAGCAGTACTTC
clone size: -
D gene: -
V gene: TRBV19
J gene: TRBJ2-7

CDR3 protein: CASSQGTSDNSYEQYF
CDR3 DNA: TGTGCCAGCAGCCAGGGGACTAGCGACAACTCCTACGAGCAGTACTTC
clone size: -
D gene: TRBD2
V gene: TRBV4-2
J gene: TRBJ2-7

CDR3 protein: CASSATGGADTQYF
CDR3 DNA: TGTGCCAGCAGCGCCACAGGGGGGGCAGATACGCAGTATTTT
clone size: once
D gene: -
V gene: TRBV7-3
J gene: TRBJ2-3

CDR3 protein: CASSARLAGEYEQYF
CDR3 DNA: TGTGCCAGCAGCGCCCGACTAGCGGGAGAGTACGAGCAGTACTTC
clone size: -
D gene: TRBD2
V gene: TRBV9
J gene: TRBJ2-7

CDR3 protein: CASSGDSYEQYF
CDR3 DNA: TGTGCCAGCAGCGGCGACAGCTACGAGCAGTACTTC
clone size: -
D gene: -
V gene: TRBV7-9
J gene: TRBJ2-7

CDR3 protein: CASSVVAGGSGELFF
CDR3 DNA: TGTGCCAGCAGTGTTGTGGCGGGAGGCTCCGGGGAGCTGTTTTTT
clone size: -
D gene: TRBD2
V gene: TRBV2
J gene: TRBJ2-2

CDR3 protein: CASSPRISTGPSTEAFF
CDR3 DNA: TGTGCCAGCAGTCCCAGGATATCGACAGGGCCCAGCACTGAAGCTTTCTTT
clone size: -
D gene: TRBD1
V gene: TRBV28
J gene: TRBJ1-1

CDR3 protein: CAGGAGPTDTQYF
CDR3 DNA: TGTGCGGGCGGGGCCGGGCCCACAGATACGCAGTATTTT
clone size: -
D gene: -
V gene: TRBV9
J gene: TRBJ2-3

CDR3 protein: CARGEADTGELFF
CDR3 DNA: TGTGCCAGGGGGGAGGCGGACACCGGGGAGCTGTTTTTT
clone size: once
D gene: -
V gene: TRBV6-1
J gene: TRBJ2-2

CDR3 protein: CATHWESGYTF
CDR3 DNA: TGTGCCACCCACTGGGAGTCGGGCTACACCTTC
clone size: -
D gene: -
V gene: TRBV19
J gene: TRBJ1-2

CDR3 protein: CAWSLPPAGSSYNEQFF
CDR3 DNA: TGTGCCTGGAGTCTCCCCCCTGCGGGGAGCTCCTACAATGAGCAGTTCTTC
clone size: once
D gene: -
V gene: TRBV30
J gene: TRBJ2-1

CDR3 protein: CASSQDRDRGREGYTF
CDR3 DNA: TGTGCCAGCAGCCAAGACCGGGACAGGGGGCGAGAAGGCTACACCTTC
clone size: -
D gene: TRBD1
V gene: TRBV14
J gene: TRBJ1-2

CDR3 protein: CASSLRGGGDTEAFF
CDR3 DNA: TGTGCCAGCAGCTTACGAGGAGGGGGGGACACTGAAGCTTTCTTT
clone size: -
D gene: -
V gene: TRBV7-9
J gene: TRBJ1-1

CDR3 protein: CASSPTGYEQYF
CDR3 DNA: TGTGCCAGCAGTCCGACAGGCTACGAGCAGTACTTC
clone size: -
D gene: -
V gene: TRBV2
J gene: TRBJ2-7

CDR3 protein: CASSSGGPSNQPQHF
CDR3 DNA: TGTGCCAGCAGTTCTGGCGGACCTAGCAATCAGCCCCAGCATTTT
clone size: -
D gene: -
V gene: TRBV6-5
J gene: TRBJ1-5

CDR3 protein: CASRYQTQSAQHF
CDR3 DNA: TGTGCCAGCAGATACCAAACTCAATCGGCCCAGCATTTT
clone size: -
D gene: -
V gene: TRBV28
J gene: TRBJ1-5

CDR3 protein: CASSYGPGVQATEAFF
CDR3 DNA: TGTGCCAGCAGCTACGGGCCGGGGGTTCAGGCCACTGAAGCTTTCTTT
clone size: -
D gene: -
V gene: TRBV7-9
J gene: TRBJ1-1

CDR3 protein: CASSELVGGLQGYTF
CDR3 DNA: TGTGCCAGCAGTGAACTGGTAGGGGGTCTACAAGGCTACACCTTC
clone size: -
D gene: -
V gene: TRBV2
J gene: TRBJ1-2

CDR3 protein: CASSYMTGILEQYF
CDR3 DNA: TGTGCCAGCAGTTATATGACAGGGATTCTCGAGCAGTACTTC
clone size: -
D gene: TRBD1
V gene: TRBV6-5
J gene: TRBJ2-7

CDR3 protein: CASSPSGRRTGELFF
CDR3 DNA: TGTGCCAGCAGCCCCTCGGGAAGGCGTACCGGGGAGCTGTTTTTT
clone size: -
D gene: -
V gene: TRBV9
J gene: TRBJ2-2

CDR3 protein: CASSSLGGPKRYEQYF
CDR3 DNA: TGTGCCAGCAGCTCCCTGGGGGGGCCCAAGAGATACGAGCAGTACTTC
clone size: once
D gene: -
V gene: TRBV11-2
J gene: TRBJ2-7

CDR3 protein: CASMPKNTGELFF
CDR3 DNA: TGCGCCAGCATGCCGAAGAACACCGGGGAGCTGTTTTTT
clone size: once
D gene: -
V gene: TRBV4-1
J gene: TRBJ2-2

CDR3 protein: CASSRGRANEQFF
CDR3 DNA: TGTGCCAGCAGCCGAGGAAGGGCGAATGAGCAGTTCTTC
clone size: -
D gene: -
V gene: TRBV14
J gene: TRBJ2-1